The clone carrying this T cell receptor beta chain was counted only a few times. The antigen is unknown. This sample is drawn from a study of Graves' ophthalmopathy and Graves' hyperthyroidism. Study background: Peripheral blood was obtained at first diagnosis, ahead of any treatment. Study-level findings and limits: Thyroid clonotypes that were expanded above 0.001 frequency mostly also appeared in blood.

Amplification of TCR beta CDR3 regions used RNA transcripts. The workflow started with a first-round RT-PCR run with HTBI primers and then moved on to a second-round multiplex PCR. Using its own MiXCR run on the multiplex PCR reads, TCRdb lists one record per CDR3 protein. The table shows about 210,000 distinct CDR3 sequences, with 25% to 30% occurring only once. Clinical symptoms, serum thyroxine, TRAb, thyroid ultrasound and orbital computed tomography formed the basis of diagnosis. What supplied the PBMCs was about 9.8 ml of fresh peripheral blood. The CDR3 contains 17 residues. CDR1 is MNHEY, CDR2 SMNVEV, per germline (reference sequence). V lost 8 bases to trimming and J lost 5 bases; unmatched junction nucleotides: 19.

The TCR originated in a man aged 50-60 years with Graves' ophthalmopathy. V usage is TRBV27 and J usage is TRBJ2-7; 9 bases match TRBD1. Sequencing was performed on peripheral blood. CDR3 in amino acids: CASSRVSSQGAVNEQYF. DNA for the CDR3: TGTGCCAGCTCGAGAGTTTCCTCACAGGGGGCCGTCAACGAGCAGTACTTC.